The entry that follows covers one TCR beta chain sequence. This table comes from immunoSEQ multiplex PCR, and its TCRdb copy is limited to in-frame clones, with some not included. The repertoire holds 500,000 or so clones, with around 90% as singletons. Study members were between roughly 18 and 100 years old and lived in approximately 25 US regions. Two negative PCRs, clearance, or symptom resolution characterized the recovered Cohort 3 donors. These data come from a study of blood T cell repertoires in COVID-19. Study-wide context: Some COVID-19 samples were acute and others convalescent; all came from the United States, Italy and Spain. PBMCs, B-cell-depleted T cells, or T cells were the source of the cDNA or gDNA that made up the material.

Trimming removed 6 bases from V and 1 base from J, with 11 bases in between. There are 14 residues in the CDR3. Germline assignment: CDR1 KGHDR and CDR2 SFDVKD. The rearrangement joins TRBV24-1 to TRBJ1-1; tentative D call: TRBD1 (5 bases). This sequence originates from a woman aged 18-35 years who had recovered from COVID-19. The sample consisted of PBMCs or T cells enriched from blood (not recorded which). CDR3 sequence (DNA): TGTGCCACCAGTCTTTCCGACAGGAACACTGAAGCTTTCTTT. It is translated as CATSLSDRNTEAFF.